These 10 T cell receptor beta chains share one sample of origin, sequenced in a study of memory CD8 T cells in hepatitis C reinfection. Assay used: immunoSEQ multiplex PCR; TCRdb lists only in-frame clones, some missing. Of about 46,000 clones in the sample, 89% are singletons; the top ten hold more than 0.6%. Time point denoted: late/post reinfection, 12 to 24 weeks after detection. Sorted cells were sequenced directly ex vivo without any in vitro expansion. Material: naive CD8+ T cells sorted from blood. The receptors were sampled from a man aged 18 to 35 with hepatitis C virus infection.

The chain links TRBV5-1 to TRBJ1-2; 11 nucleotides line up with TRBD1. This CDR3 region has 14 residues. Trimming removed 2 bases from V and 7 bases from J; junction bases left unmatched: 4. The germline V gene encodes CDR1 SGHRS and CDR2 YFSETQ. In nucleotides, the CDR3 is TGCGCCAGCAGCTTTGGACAGGGGGCCCGTGGCTACACCTTC. Translated, it gives CASSFGQGARGYTF.

V gene TRBV6-1 combines with J gene TRBJ2-7, with 7 bases matching TRBD2. With V trimmed by 0 bases and J by 9 bases, 11 bases remained unmatched. The CDR3 has 15 amino acids. Per the germline V gene, CDR1 is MNHNS and CDR2 is SASEGT. CDR3 sequence (DNA): TGTGCCAGCAGTGAAGCGGGGGGGGTGTACGTTGGGCAGTACTTC. This gives the protein CASSEAGGVYVGQYF.

The J gene is TRBJ2-7, the V gene TRBV6-1; TRBD1 agrees at 8 bases. V was clipped by 9 bases and J by 2 bases; unmatched bases: 6. The CDR3 has 13 residues. CDR1 is MNHNS and CDR2 is SASEGT in the germline V gene. For the CDR3, the DNA is TGTGCCAGTAGGTTGGACAGGGCCTACGAGCAGTACGTC. This translates into CASRLDRAYEQYV.

The chain combines TRBV7-9 with TRBJ2-5; D not resolved. The J call is in doubt because the DNA end fits TRBJ2-7 better. The CDR3 totals 11 residues. Per the germline V gene, CDR1 is SEHNR and CDR2 is FQNEAQ (reference sequence). In DNA, the CDR3 is TGTGCCAGCAGCCAAAGATACGAGCAGTACTTC. This translates into CASSQRYEQYF.

The CDR3 protein is CASSQEWGLGRGDTGELFF. The CDR3 DNA sequence: TGTGCCAGCAGCCAAGAATGGGGGTTGGGCAGGGGGGACACCGGGGAGCTGTTTTTT. The V call is TRBV4-2, the J call TRBJ2-2; D is possibly TRBD1 (7 bases). Germline values: CDR1 LGHNA, CDR2 YNFKEQ. Trimming removed 0 bases from V and 3 bases from J, with 20 bases in between. The CDR3 loop spans 19 amino acids.

The rearrangement links TRBV27 to TRBJ2-2; perhaps TRBD2 as D (5 bases). The CDR3 extends over 15 amino acids. Between the trimmed V and J ends, which lost 6 bases and 3 bases, there was a span of 14 bases. Germline lookup yields CDR1 MNHEY and CDR2 SMNVEV (reference sequence). CDR3 nucleotide sequence: TGTGCCAGCAGGGTCGCGGCGGAGGACACCGGGGAGCTGTTTTTT. Its protein product is CASRVAAEDTGELFF.

This rearrangement joins TRBV10-2 to TRBJ2-2, with 7 bases aligning to TRBD1. CDR1 WSHSY and CDR2 SAAADI come from the germline V gene. Trimming cost V 5 bases and J 0 bases; bases outside gene matches: 3. The CDR3 has 15 amino acids. CDR3 nucleotide sequence: TGCGCCAGCAGTAGGGACAGAGCGAACACCGGGGAGCTGTTTTTT. Its translation is CASSRDRANTGELFF.

The CDR3 is CASSPLEGYNEQFF. DNA for the CDR3: TGTGCCAGCAGTCCTCTGGAGGGGTACAATGAGCAGTTCTTC. This chain connects TRBV28 to TRBJ2-1; D is perhaps TRBD2 (6 bases). Germline lookup yields CDR1 MDHEN and CDR2 SYDVKM. V dropped 5 bases and J dropped 4 bases, with 12 bases sitting between them. The CDR3 has 14 amino acids.

This chain joins TRBV4-1 and TRBJ2-3, with D possibly matching TRBD1 (5 bases). There are 13 residues in the CDR3. Between the trimmed V and J ends, which lost 0 bases and 5 bases, there was a span of 6 bases. The germline V gene has CDR1 MGHRA and CDR2 YSYEKL. The CDR3 region has the DNA TGCGCCAGCAGCCAAGAAAGGGGAGATACGCAGTATTTT. Translating it yields CASSQERGDTQYF.

The chain uses TRBV28 and TRBJ1-6; tentatively, D is TRBD1 (6 bases). CDR3 length equals 18 residues. Trimming took 5 bases from V and 0 from J, leaving 17 bases between them. From germline, CDR1 is MDHEN and CDR2 SYDVKM. In nucleotides, the CDR3 is TGTGCCAGCAGTAGTTGGGACATCTATAGCTCCTATAATTCACCCCTCCACTTT. Its protein is CASSSWDIYSSYNSPLHF.